The 13 T cell receptor beta chains presented below share a single source sample, sequenced in a study of CD8 T cells in ankylosing spondylitis. Using its own MiXCR run on the 5' RACE reads, TCRdb lists one record per CDR3 protein. The sample has about 420,000 distinct CDR3 sequences, 20% to 25% seen once; the top ten hold approximately 15%. The antigens these receptors bind are not known. Study-wide results and limits: A TCR beta motif of roughly 8 highly homologous variants appeared characteristic of ankylosing spondylitis blood.

Sequencing was carried out using blood, either unsorted or a sorted T cell fraction (not recorded which). These receptors were taken from a male donor with ankylosing spondylitis.

The chain has TRBV28 and TRBJ2-1; TRBD1 agrees at 11 bases. Per germline, CDR1 MDHEN and CDR2 SYDVKM. V dropped 4 bases and J dropped 2; count of bases not matched to a gene: 22. The CDR3 runs to 22 residues. This CDR3 reads CASSSRHSDRGHLKSPYNEQFF. The CDR3, as DNA: TGTGCCAGCAGTTCTCGACATTCGGACAGGGGGCACCTTAAGAGCCCCTACAATGAGCAGTTCTTC.

The chain uses TRBV6-2 or TRBV6-3 and TRBJ2-5; D gene unclear. Germline CDR1 MNHEY, CDR2 SVGEGT. The CDR3 sequence is 16 residues long. Trimming pared 2 bases from V and 1 base from J, leaving 14 bases between. Here the CDR3 DNA reads TGTGCCAGCAGTTACGGCGGCACGCCATCCCAAGAGACCCAGTACTTC. Translation gives CASSYGGTPSQETQYF.

J is TRBJ1-5 and V is TRBV6-2 or TRBV6-3; D possibly corresponds to TRBD1 (6 bases). Germline V gene lookup returns CDR1 MNHEY and CDR2 SVGEGT. The CDR3 covers 13 residues. The V gene lost 4 bases and the J gene lost 9 bases, with 13 bases spanning the gap. The CDR3 nucleotides are TGTGCCAGCAGTTCCCTGGGGGGGCGGCCCCAGCATTTT. This sequence encodes CASSSLGGRPQHF.

The chain is built from TRBV11-2 and TRBJ2-1; 9 nucleotides match TRBD2. Looked up from germline, CDR1 is SGHAT and CDR2 is FQNNGV. The trim removed 5 bases at V and 6 bases at J, leaving 8 bases unmatched. This CDR3 spans 15 amino acids. The CDR3 DNA is TGTGCCAGCAGCCCCCTAGCGGGAATGTTCAATGAGCAGTTCTTC. It specifies CASSPLAGMFNEQFF.

V usage is TRBV6-5 and J usage is TRBJ1-6, with 7 bases lining up with TRBD1. V shed 0 bases, J shed 10 bases, and the junction held 6 bases outside the gene matches. Germline V gene data show CDR1 as MNHEY and CDR2 as SVGAGI. The CDR3 is 15 residues long. The chain's CDR3 is CASSYSIRGVSPLHF. CDR3 nucleotides: TGTGCCAGCAGTTACTCGATCAGGGGGGTCTCACCCCTCCACTTT.

The chain carries TRBV29-1 and TRBJ2-1; 8 nucleotides line up with TRBD2. The CDR3 runs to 13 residues. Trimming cost V 5 bases and J 4 bases; bases outside gene matches: 4. Germline CDR1 SQVTM, CDR2 ANQGSEA. Here the CDR3 reads CSVLLAAYNEQFF. The DNA for the CDR3 is TGCAGCGTTCTACTAGCGGCATACAATGAGCAGTTCTTC.

The chain joins TRBV7-2 to TRBJ2-7; D unclear. CDR3 length: 13 residues. Between the trimmed V and J ends, which lost 1 base and 6 bases, there was a span of 10 bases. Per the germline V gene, CDR1 is SGHTA and CDR2 is FQGNSA. The CDR3 region is CASSLGRYREQYF. CDR3 bases: TGTGCCAGCAGCTTAGGCAGGTATCGCGAGCAGTACTTC.

The chain combines TRBV5-1 with TRBJ2-1; no clear D gene. Germline CDR1 is SGHRS and CDR2 is YFSETQ. Trimming removed 0 bases at V and 5 bases at J, with 6 bases between. The CDR3 has 13 residues. CDR3 region: CASSLAFDNEQFF. In nucleotides, the CDR3 is TGCGCCAGCAGCTTGGCCTTCGACAATGAGCAGTTCTTC.

V usage is TRBV4-1 and J usage is TRBJ2-3, with 9 bases aligning to TRBD2. Germline V gives CDR1 MGHRA, CDR2 YSYEKL. J lost 0 bases, V lost 1 base, and 2 bases had no gene match. The CDR3 is 16 residues long. In DNA, the CDR3 is TGCGCCAGCAGCCAAGCTCTAGCGGGAAGCACAGATACGCAGTATTTT. Its translation: CASSQALAGSTDTQYF.

The V gene is TRBV11-2, the J gene TRBJ2-3; a possible D gene is TRBD1 (5 bases). Trimming removed 1 base from V and 3 bases from J, with 11 bases in between. This CDR3 spans 15 amino acids. CDR1 is SGHAT, CDR2 FQNNGV, per germline. The CDR3 coding sequence is TGTGCCAGCAGCTTAGTCGACAGTCGAACAGATACGCAGTATTTT. Translation gives CASSLVDSRTDTQYF.

This clonotype came up a few times. The gene calls are TRBV5-6 and TRBJ2-7; D is ambiguous. The CDR3 totals 14 residues. V was clipped by 4 bases and J by 2 bases, with 13 bases between them. Germline V lookup: CDR1 SGHDT, CDR2 YYEEEE. The CDR3 protein is CASSRPDWTYEQYF. In DNA, the CDR3 is TGTGCCAGCAGCCGGCCTGACTGGACCTACGAGCAGTACTTC.

This clonotype was counted ten times or more. The chain combines TRBV5-5 with TRBJ2-2, with D perhaps assigned TRBD1 or TRBD2 (7 bases each). The CDR3 totals 16 residues. The V and J ends lost 3 bases and 3 bases respectively, with 15 bases between them. In germline, CDR1 is SGHKS, CDR2 YYEKEE (reference sequence). CDR3 nucleotides: TGTGCCAGCAGCTCCAGGGGAGGGGGCGACACCGGGGAGCTGTTTTTT. Translating it yields CASSSRGGGDTGELFF.

This clonotype was observed a handful of times. The V call is TRBV4-3, the J call TRBJ1-4; maybe TRBD1 (5 bases). Germline CDR1 is LGHNA and CDR2 is YSLEER. This CDR3 contains 12 residues. The ends were cut back, 6 bases at V and 7 bases at J, with 9 bases in the middle. The CDR3 loop reads CASRGDGEKLFF. CDR3 nucleotide sequence: TGCGCCAGCAGAGGGGACGGTGAAAAACTGTTTTTT.